A selection of T cell receptor beta chains follows, all from one sample in a study of identical twins. TCRdb called the 5' RACE reads again in MiXCR, with one record for every CDR3 protein. The repertoire holds 200,000 to 250,000 distinct CDR3 sequences, with about 7.5% as singletons. Another study also made use of these data, one on yellow fever vaccine responses in identical twins.

Sequencing was performed on memory (CD45RO+) T cells sorted from blood. These receptors all stem from a woman aged 18-29 years in good health. The CDR3 runs from the conserved cysteine through the conserved F or W. D genes are given only for firm matches. Size values are once, few and many counts, or a class for expanded clones, and some rows have none.

cdr3_nt	cdr3_aa	d_call	clone_size	v_call	j_call
TGTGCCAGCAGCCCAAGGGACAGAGCCGCAACTAATGAAAAACTGTTTTTT	CASSPRDRAATNEKLFF	TRBD1	few	TRBV7-9	TRBJ1-4
TGTGCCAGCAGTTTATGGAGCGGACAGTACTCAGATACGCAGTATTTT	CASSLWSGQYSDTQYF	-	many	TRBV12-3/TRBV12-4	TRBJ2-3
TGTGCCAGCAGCCGACGGCCCCAGAATGAGCAGTTCTTC	CASSRRPQNEQFF	-	-	TRBV6-1	TRBJ2-1
TGTGCCATCAGTGACAATAGCGGGTCACCCTACGAGCAGTACTTC	CAISDNSGSPYEQYF	TRBD2	few	TRBV10-3	TRBJ2-7
TGCAGTGCTAGAGGGAACCCCGGGGAGCTGTTTTTT	CSARGNPGELFF	-	many	TRBV20-1	TRBJ2-2
TGTGCCAGCAGTTTAGTCGTGGATACGCAGTATTTT	CASSLVVDTQYF	-	many	TRBV28	TRBJ2-3
TGCAGCGTAATAGAACAGGGTCGGTCCTACGAGCAGTACTTC	CSVIEQGRSYEQYF	-	many	TRBV29-1	TRBJ2-7
TGTGCCAGCATGGGCTCAAGGAGTAACACCGGGGAGCTGTTTTTT	CASMGSRSNTGELFF	-	few	TRBV2	TRBJ2-2
TGTGCCAGCAGGACAGGGTTAAATGAGCAGTTCTTC	CASRTGLNEQFF	TRBD1	-	TRBV6-6	TRBJ2-1
TGTGCCAGCACCCTATTGGAAACGGGCGCCACAGATACGCAGTATTTT	CASTLLETGATDTQYF	-	many	TRBV7-9	TRBJ2-3
TGTGCCAGCAGGGAACAGGGGCTTAGGGGCACTGAAGCTTTCTTT	CASREQGLRGTEAFF	TRBD1	-	TRBV2	TRBJ1-1
TGTGCCAGCAGTCAACACCGGGACAGGGGAGAGACCCAGTACTTC	CASSQHRDRGETQYF	TRBD1	few	TRBV14	TRBJ2-5
TGCGCCAGCACCATGGCGGCGGGGGGCTACAATGAGCAGTTCTTC	CASTMAAGGYNEQFF	TRBD2	-	TRBV4-1	TRBJ2-1
TGTGCCAGCAGCGGGACAGGGGGTCTGTACCAAGAGACCCAGTACTTC	CASSGTGGLYQETQYF	TRBD1	many	TRBV3-1	TRBJ2-5
TGTGCCAGCAGTTTAGAAGGACAAGGCGACAATGAGCAGTTCTTC	CASSLEGQGDNEQFF	-	-	TRBV28	TRBJ2-1
TGCAGTGCCCCGGGACAGCAATATGGCTACACCTTC	CSAPGQQYGYTF	TRBD1	-	TRBV20-1	TRBJ1-2
TGTGCCAGCTCACCACGACAGGGGGCCTACAATGAGCAGTTCTTC	CASSPRQGAYNEQFF	TRBD1	few	TRBV18	TRBJ2-1
TGTGCCAGCAGCGTAGCTGGAACAGGGGGCCAAGAGACCCAGTACTTC	CASSVAGTGGQETQYF	TRBD1	many	TRBV9	TRBJ2-5
TGCAGTCAGACCTTGACAGGGCTCCCCTACGAGCAGTACTTC	CSQTLTGLPYEQYF	TRBD1	many	TRBV20-1	TRBJ2-7
TGCAGTGCTATGACAGACCTCTATGGCTACACCTTC	CSAMTDLYGYTF	-	-	TRBV20-1	TRBJ1-2
TGTGCCAGCAGCCATCGACAGGCAATGAACACTGAAGCTTTCTTT	CASSHRQAMNTEAFF	-	many	TRBV3-1	TRBJ1-1
TGTGCCAGCAGCCAAGATCTTGGGCAGGGGCATTCACCCCTCCACTTT	CASSQDLGQGHSPLHF	-	few	TRBV4-2	TRBJ1-6
TGTGCCAGCAGTTACGAGGGGCGACGGACGTTGAACACTGAAGCTTTCTTT	CASSYEGRRTLNTEAFF	-	few	TRBV6-5	TRBJ1-1
TGCGCCAGCAGCTTCGGGAGCTCCTACGAGCAGTACTTC	CASSFGSSYEQYF	-	many	TRBV5-1	TRBJ2-7
TGCAGTGCTCCGGGTGGCGGGAGCGGCAATGAGCAGTTCTTC	CSAPGGGSGNEQFF	TRBD2	many	TRBV20-1	TRBJ2-1
TGCGCCAGCAGCTCCACAAATACAGGGGGCGTCGAGCAGTACTTC	CASSSTNTGGVEQYF	TRBD1	many	TRBV5-1	TRBJ2-7
TGTGCCAGCAGCCCAAGATCACTAGCGGGGGGGAATGAGCAGTTCTTC	CASSPRSLAGGNEQFF	TRBD2	few	TRBV3-1	TRBJ2-1
TGCGCCAGCAGCCAAGAAGAGGTTTCACCCCTCCACTTT	CASSQEEVSPLHF	-	many	TRBV4-3	TRBJ1-6
TGTGCCAGCAGCCAAAGGCCTGCCGGGAGGGGGCAAGAGACCCAGTACTTC	CASSQRPAGRGQETQYF	TRBD2	few	TRBV3-1	TRBJ2-5
TGCGCCAGCAGCTTGGGTTTGGGCGGGGGCTCCTACGAGCAGTACTTC	CASSLGLGGGSYEQYF	TRBD2	many	TRBV5-1	TRBJ2-7
TGTGCCAGCAGTGACAGGGAGGGCGGCACCGGGGAGCTGTTTTTT	CASSDREGGTGELFF	TRBD2	few	TRBV2	TRBJ2-2
TGTGCCAGCAGTAAAAGCGGGGCAGACTACGAGCAGTACTTC	CASSKSGADYEQYF	TRBD2	-	TRBV3-1	TRBJ2-7
TGTGCCAGCAGTGAAAGCGGCACCGGGGAGCTGTTTTTT	CASSESGTGELFF	-	-	TRBV6-1	TRBJ2-2
TGTGCCAGCAGTTACTCAGGGACTAGCGGGAGTATCTCCTACAATGAGCAGTTCTTC	CASSYSGTSGSISYNEQFF	TRBD2	few	TRBV6-5	TRBJ2-1
TGTGCCAGCAGTACCCGGACAGGTGGAAAACTGTTTTTT	CASSTRTGGKLFF	TRBD1	few	TRBV12-3/TRBV12-4	TRBJ1-4
TGTGCCAGCAGCCCAATAAAACACGGGACAGGGACAGATACGCAGTATTTT	CASSPIKHGTGTDTQYF	TRBD1	few	TRBV28	TRBJ2-3
TGTGCCAGCAGTTTATCGGGGGCCCTGAGCGAGCAGTACTTC	CASSLSGALSEQYF	-	many	TRBV28	TRBJ2-7
TGTGCCAGCAGCTTGAATTTGGCCAGGGGGGGCAATCAGCCCCAGCATTTT	CASSLNLARGGNQPQHF	TRBD1	few	TRBV5-6	TRBJ1-5
TGCAGCGTTGCACCTAGCGGGGGCCCGACTAGCACAGATACGCAGTATTTT	CSVAPSGGPTSTDTQYF	TRBD2	many	TRBV29-1	TRBJ2-3